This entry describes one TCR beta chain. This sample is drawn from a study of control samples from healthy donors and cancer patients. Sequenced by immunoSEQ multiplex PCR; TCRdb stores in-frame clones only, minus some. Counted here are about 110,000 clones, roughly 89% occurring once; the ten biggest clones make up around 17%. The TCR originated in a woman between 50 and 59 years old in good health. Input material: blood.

CDR3 DNA sequence: TGTGCCAGCAGTTTAAATCTCGGCGGGGGCCCACCCCTCCACTTT. It is translated as CASSLNLGGGPPLHF. V and J are TRBV27 and TRBJ1-6, with a possible D match to TRBD1 (6 bases). Germline CDR1 is MNHEY and CDR2 is SMNVEV (reference sequence). Trimming removed 2 bases from V and 11 bases from J, with 16 bases in between. The CDR3 runs 15 residues.